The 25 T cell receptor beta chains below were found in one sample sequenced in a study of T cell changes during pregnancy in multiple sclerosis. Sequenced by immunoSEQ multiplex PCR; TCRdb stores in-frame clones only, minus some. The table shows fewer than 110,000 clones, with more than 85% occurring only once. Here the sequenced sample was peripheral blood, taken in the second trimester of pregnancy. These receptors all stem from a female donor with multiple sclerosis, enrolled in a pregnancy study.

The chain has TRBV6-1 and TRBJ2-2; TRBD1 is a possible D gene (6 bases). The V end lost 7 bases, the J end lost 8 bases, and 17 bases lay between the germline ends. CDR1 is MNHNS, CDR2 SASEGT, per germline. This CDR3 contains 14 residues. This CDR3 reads CASTRDIAAGELFF. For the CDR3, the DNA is TGTGCCAGCACCCGGGACATAGCAGCTGGGGAGCTGTTTTTT.

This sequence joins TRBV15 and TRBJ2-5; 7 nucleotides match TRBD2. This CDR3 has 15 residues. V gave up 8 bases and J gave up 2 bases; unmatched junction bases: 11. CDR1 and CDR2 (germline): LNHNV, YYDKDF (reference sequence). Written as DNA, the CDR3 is TGTGCCACCTCGACGGGAGGACACCTACAAGAGACCCAGTACTTC. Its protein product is CATSTGGHLQETQYF. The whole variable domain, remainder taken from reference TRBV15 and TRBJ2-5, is DAMVIQNPRYQVTQFGKPVTLSCSQTLNHNVMYWYQQKSSQAPKLLFHYYDKDFNNEADTPDNFQSRRPNTSFCFLDIRSPGLGDTAMYLCATSTGGHLQETQYFGPGTRLLVL.

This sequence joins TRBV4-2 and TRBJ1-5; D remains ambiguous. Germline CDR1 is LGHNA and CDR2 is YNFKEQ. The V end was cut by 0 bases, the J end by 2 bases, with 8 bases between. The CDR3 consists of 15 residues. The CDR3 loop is CASSQDGEGNQPQHF. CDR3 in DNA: TGTGCCAGCAGCCAAGATGGGGAGGGCAATCAGCCCCAGCATTTT.

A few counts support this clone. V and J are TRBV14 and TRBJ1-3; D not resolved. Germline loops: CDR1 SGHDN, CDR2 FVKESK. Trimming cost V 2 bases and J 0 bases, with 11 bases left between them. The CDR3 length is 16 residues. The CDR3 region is CASSQLPGSSGNTIYF. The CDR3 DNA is TGTGCCAGCAGCCAACTGCCGGGGAGCTCTGGAAACACCATATATTTT.

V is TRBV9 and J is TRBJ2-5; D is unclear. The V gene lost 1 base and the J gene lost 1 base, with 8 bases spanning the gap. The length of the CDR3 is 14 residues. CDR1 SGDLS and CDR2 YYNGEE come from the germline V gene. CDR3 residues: CASSVFHGQETQYF. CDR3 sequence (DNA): TGTGCCAGCAGCGTATTTCACGGCCAAGAGACCCAGTACTTC.

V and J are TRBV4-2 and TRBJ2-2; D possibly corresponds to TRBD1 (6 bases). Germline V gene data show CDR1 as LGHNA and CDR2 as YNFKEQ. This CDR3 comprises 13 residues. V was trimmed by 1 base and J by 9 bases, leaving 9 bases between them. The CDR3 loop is CASSQARDRELFF. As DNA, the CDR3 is TGTGCCAGCAGCCAAGCCAGGGACAGGGAGCTGTTTTTT.

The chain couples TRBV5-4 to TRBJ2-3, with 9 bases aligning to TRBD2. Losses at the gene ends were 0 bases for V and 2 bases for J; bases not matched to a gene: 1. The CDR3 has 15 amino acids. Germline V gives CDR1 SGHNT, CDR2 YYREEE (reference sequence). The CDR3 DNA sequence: TGTGCCAGCAGCTTGGCTAGCGGGATCACAGATACGCAGTATTTT. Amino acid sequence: CASSLASGITDTQYF.

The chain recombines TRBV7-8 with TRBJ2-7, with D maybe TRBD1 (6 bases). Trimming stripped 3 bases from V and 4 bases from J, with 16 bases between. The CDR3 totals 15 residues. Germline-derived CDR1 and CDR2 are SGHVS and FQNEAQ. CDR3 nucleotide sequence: TGTGCCAGCAGCTTTTTGGTTAACAGGGAATACGAGCAGTACTTC. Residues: CASSFLVNREYEQYF. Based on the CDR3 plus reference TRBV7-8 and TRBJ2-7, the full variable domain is GAGVSQSPRYKVAKRGQDVALRCDPISGHVSLFWYQQALGQGPEFLTYFQNEAQLDKSGLPSDRFFAERPEGSVSTLKIQRTQQEDSAVYLCASSFLVNREYEQYFGPGTRLTVT.

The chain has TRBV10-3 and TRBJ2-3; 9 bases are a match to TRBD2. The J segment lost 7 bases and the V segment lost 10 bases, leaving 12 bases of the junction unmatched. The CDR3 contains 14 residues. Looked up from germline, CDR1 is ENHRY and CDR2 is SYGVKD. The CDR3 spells CATGNLLAGYTQYF. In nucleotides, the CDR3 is TGTGCCACCGGCAACTTACTAGCGGGCTATACGCAGTATTTT.

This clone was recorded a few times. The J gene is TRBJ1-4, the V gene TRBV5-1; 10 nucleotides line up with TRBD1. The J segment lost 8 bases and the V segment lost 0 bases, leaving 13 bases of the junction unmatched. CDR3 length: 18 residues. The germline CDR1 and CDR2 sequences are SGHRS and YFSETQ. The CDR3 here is CASSLAKDRGTVREKLFF. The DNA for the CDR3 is TGCGCCAGCAGCTTGGCCAAGGACAGGGGGACGGTGAGGGAAAAACTGTTTTTT.

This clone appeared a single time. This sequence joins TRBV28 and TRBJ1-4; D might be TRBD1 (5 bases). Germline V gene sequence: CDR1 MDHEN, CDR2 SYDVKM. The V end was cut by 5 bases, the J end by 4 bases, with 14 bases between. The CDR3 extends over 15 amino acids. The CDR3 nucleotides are TGTGCCAGCAGTGGAACGACAGACCGTAATGAAAAACTGTTTTTT. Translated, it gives CASSGTTDRNEKLFF. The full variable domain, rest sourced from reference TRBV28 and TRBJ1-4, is DVKVTQSSRYLVKRTGEKVFLECVQDMDHENMFWYRQDPGLGLRLIYFSYDVKMKEKGDIPEGYSVSREKKERFSLILESASTNQTSMYLCASSGTTDRNEKLFFGSGTQLSVL.

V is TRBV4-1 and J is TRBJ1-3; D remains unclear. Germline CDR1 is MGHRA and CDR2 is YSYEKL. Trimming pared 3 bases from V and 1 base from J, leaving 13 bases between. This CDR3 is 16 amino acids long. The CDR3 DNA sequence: TGCGCCAGCAGCCACCCCAGCGTAGGTTCTGGAAACACCATATATTTT. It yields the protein CASSHPSVGSGNTIYF.

The CDR3 DNA is TGTGCCAGCAGCCGTATGTTTGGAGAGCTAGCCAAAAACATTCAGTACTTC. Encoded protein: CASSRMFGELAKNIQYF. The chain recombines TRBV5-6 with TRBJ2-4; D is unclear. The germline CDR1 and CDR2 sequences are SGHDT and YYEEEE. The ends were cut back, 4 bases at V and 0 bases at J, with 17 bases in the middle. The CDR3 spans 17 residues.

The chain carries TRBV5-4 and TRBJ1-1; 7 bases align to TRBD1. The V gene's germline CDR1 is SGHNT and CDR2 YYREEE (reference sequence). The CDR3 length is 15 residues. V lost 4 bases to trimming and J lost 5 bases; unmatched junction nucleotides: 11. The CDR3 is CASSHEQGRDTEAFF. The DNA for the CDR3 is TGTGCCAGCAGCCACGAACAGGGGCGGGATACTGAAGCTTTCTTT.

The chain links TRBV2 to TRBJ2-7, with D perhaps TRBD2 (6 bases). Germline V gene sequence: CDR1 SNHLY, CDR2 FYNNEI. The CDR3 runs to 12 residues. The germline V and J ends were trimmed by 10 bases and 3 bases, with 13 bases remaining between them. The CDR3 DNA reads TGTGCCACCCGCGGGGAGAACTACGAGCAGTACTTC. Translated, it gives CATRGENYEQYF.

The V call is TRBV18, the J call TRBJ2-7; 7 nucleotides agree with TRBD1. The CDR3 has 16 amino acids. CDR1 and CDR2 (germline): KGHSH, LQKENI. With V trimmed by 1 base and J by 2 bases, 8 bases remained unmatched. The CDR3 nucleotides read TGTGCCAGCTCACCACAGGGACAGTTCGAGGCCTACGAGCAGTACTTC. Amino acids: CASSPQGQFEAYEQYF.

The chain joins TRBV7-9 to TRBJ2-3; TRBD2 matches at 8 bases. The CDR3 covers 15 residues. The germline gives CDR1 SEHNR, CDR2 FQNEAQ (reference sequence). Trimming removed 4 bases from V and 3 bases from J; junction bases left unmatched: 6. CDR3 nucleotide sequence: TGTGCCAGCAGCTCCGGGACTAGGGGGACAGATACGCAGTATTTT. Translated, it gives CASSSGTRGTDTQYF.

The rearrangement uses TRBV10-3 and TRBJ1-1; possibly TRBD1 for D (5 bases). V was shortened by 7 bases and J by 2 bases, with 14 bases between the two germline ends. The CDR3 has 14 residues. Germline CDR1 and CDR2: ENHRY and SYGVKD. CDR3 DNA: TGTGCCATCACCCAAACAGGAGACAACACTGAAGCTTTCTTT. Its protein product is CAITQTGDNTEAFF.

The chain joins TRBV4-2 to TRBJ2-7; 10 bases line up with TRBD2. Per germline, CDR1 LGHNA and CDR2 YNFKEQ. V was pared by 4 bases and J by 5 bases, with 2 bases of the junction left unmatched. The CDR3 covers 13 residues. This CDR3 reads CASSPGLADEQYF. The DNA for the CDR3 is TGTGCCAGCAGCCCCGGACTAGCGGACGAGCAGTACTTC.

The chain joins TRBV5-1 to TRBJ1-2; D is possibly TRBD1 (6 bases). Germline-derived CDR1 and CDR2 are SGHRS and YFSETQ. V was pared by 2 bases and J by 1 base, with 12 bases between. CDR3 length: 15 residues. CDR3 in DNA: TGCGCCAGCAGCTTCGAGGGGGGGTATAACTATGGCTACACCTTC. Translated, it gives CASSFEGGYNYGYTF.

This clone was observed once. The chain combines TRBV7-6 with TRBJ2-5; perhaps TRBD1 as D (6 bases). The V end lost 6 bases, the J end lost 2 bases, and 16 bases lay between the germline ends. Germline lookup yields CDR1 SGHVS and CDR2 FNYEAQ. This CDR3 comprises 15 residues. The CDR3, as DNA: TGTGCCAGCAGTTCAGATTGGACAGCTCAAGAGACCCAGTACTTC. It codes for CASSSDWTAQETQYF.

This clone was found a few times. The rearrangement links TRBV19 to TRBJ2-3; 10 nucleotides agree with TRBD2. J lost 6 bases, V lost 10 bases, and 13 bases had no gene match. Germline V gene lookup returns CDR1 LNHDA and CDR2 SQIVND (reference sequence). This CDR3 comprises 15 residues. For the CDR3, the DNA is TGTGCCACCCAGGCTAGCGGGAGTATTGGCGATACGCAGTATTTT. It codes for CATQASGSIGDTQYF.

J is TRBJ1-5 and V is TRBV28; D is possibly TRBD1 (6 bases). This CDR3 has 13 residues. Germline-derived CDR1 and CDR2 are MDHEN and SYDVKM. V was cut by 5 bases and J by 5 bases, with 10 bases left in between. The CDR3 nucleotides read TGTGCCAGCAGTCCGACAGGATATCAGCCCCAGCATTTT. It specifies CASSPTGYQPQHF.

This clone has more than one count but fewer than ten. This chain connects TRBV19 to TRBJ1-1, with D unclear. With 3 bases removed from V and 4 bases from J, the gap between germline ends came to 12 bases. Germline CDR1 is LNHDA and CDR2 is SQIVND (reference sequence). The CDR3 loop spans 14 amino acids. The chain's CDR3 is CASSMYGVSTEAFF. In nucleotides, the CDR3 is TGTGCCAGTAGTATGTATGGAGTTAGCACTGAAGCTTTCTTT.

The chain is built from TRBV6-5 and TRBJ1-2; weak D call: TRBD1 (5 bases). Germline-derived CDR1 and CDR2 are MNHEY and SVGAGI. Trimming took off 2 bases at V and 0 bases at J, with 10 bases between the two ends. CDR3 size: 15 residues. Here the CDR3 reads CASSYGAGANYGYTF. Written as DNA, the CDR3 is TGTGCCAGCAGTTACGGGGCAGGTGCTAACTATGGCTACACCTTC.